The present entry profiles one T cell receptor (beta chain) with its context. Its specificity is unknown. The sample is drawn from a study of glioma-infiltrating T cells. General study results and limits: Above-expected tissue-blood divergence occurred in all gliomas, most in low-grade ones. Tissue and blood shared very few CDR3 sequences.

Germline V gives CDR1 MNHEY, CDR2 SVGEGT. The CDR3 has 19 amino acids. V lost 2 bases to trimming and J lost 2 bases; unmatched junction nucleotides: 8. Amplification of TCR alpha and beta CDR3 regions from RNA used iRepertoire nested multiplex PCR. Input was roughly 95-450 ng of tissue mRNA or PBMC total RNA. One entry per CDR3 protein, called by TCRdb with MiXCR from the multiplex PCR reads. The sample yields under 150,000 distinct CDR3 sequences, around 23% seen once. The sequence derives from a human donor with low-grade glioma or glioblastoma, undergoing nonglioma brain surgery, or in good health (not recorded which). Sequencing was done on a sample of glioma tissue, nonneoplastic brain tissue, or PBMCs (not recorded which). The chain recombines TRBV6-2 or TRBV6-3 with TRBJ2-1, with 14 nucleotides matching TRBD2. The CDR3: CASSYMRGLAGVPYNEQFF. CDR3 coding DNA: TGTGCCAGCAGTTACATGAGGGGACTAGCGGGGGTTCCCTACAATGAGCAGTTCTTC.